The clone carrying this TCR beta chain was picked up a small number of times. This entry is derived from a study of blood T cell repertoires in COVID-19. TCRdb's copy holds only in-frame clones and misses some; the assay was immunoSEQ multiplex PCR. This repertoire shows about 270,000 clones, roughly nine tenths found once; its top ten account for about 2%. V lost 7 bases to trimming and J lost 5 bases, with 6 bases between them. Germline CDR1 reads MNHEY; CDR2 reads SVGAGI. The CDR3 covers 11 residues. Cohort 3 donors were reported recovered after two negative PCRs, clearance, or symptom resolution. The chain couples TRBV6-5 to TRBJ2-1; D gene uncertain. The origin of this receptor is a woman between 55 and 75 years old who had recovered from COVID-19. The sequenced material came from PBMCs or T cells enriched from blood (not recorded which). CDR3 amino acids: CASNFNNEQFF. Here the CDR3 DNA reads TGTGCCAGCAATTTTAACAATGAGCAGTTCTTC.